This is a list of T cell receptor beta chains from one sample in a study of T cells in localized non-small cell lung cancer. The data were produced by immunoSEQ multiplex PCR, yet TCRdb's version contains in-frame clones alone and is incomplete. Of about 22,000 clones in the sample, roughly nine tenths are singletons; the top ten hold roughly 22%. Here the sequenced sample was PBMCs, taken before any cancer treatment. These receptors all stem from a man between 35 and 75 years old with stage II squamous cell lung carcinoma. The CDR3 runs from the conserved cysteine through the conserved F or W.

J,V,CDR3
TRBJ2-2,TRBV28,CASSLWGVPGELFF
TRBJ1-5,TRBV28,CASTSGQPQHF
TRBJ2-7,TRBV27,CASSPSSSYEQYF
TRBJ1-2,TRBV2,CATLGLGGPYGYTF
TRBJ1-3,TRBV6-1,CASTGGGNTIYF
TRBJ2-7,TRBV4-1,CASSLGTGKSYEQYF
TRBJ1-5,TRBV14,CASSQVAPPAGGSQPQHF
TRBJ2-5,TRBV5-4,CASSSSSHRGGETQYF
TRBJ1-2,TRBV18,CASSPPSSKGYTF
TRBJ1-5,TRBV7-9,CASSLGQLSPQHF
TRBJ1-1,TRBV5-1,CASSARGDTEAFF
TRBJ2-3,TRBV4-1,CATSRGGRGGPDTQYF
TRBJ2-5,TRBV15,CATSRVPTGKETQYF
TRBJ2-3,TRBV14,CASSPRTRLPETDTQYF
TRBJ1-4,TRBV28,CASSFHRASDEKLFF
TRBJ2-3,TRBV6-1,CASSELGGTTDTQYF
TRBJ2-7,TRBV23-1,CASSQRASFREQYF
TRBJ2-7,TRBV5-4,CASSFQASSDEQYF
TRBJ1-1,TRBV7-9,CASSLRSEGTEAFF
TRBJ2-3,TRBV18,CASSPRTDTQYF
TRBJ2-5,TRBV7-9,CASSSKLAGGPPGAQYF
TRBJ1-4,TRBV11-2,CASSQDRIENEKLFF
TRBJ2-1,TRBV10-1,CATSGGSYNEQFF
TRBJ2-7,TRBV7-2,CASTPKVANSYEQYF
TRBJ1-4,TRBV28,CASSLPGTDNEKLFF
TRBJ2-5,TRBV11-2,CASSLAETQYF
TRBJ2-3,TRBV12-5,CASAGPAYTQYF
TRBJ2-7,TRBV21-1,CASSKGKALVVRSRVIGEQYF